What follows are 15 T cell receptor beta chains derived from one specimen sequenced in a study of blood T cells in healthy people across ages. A second PCR, run for roughly 7 to 11 cycles, used a sample-barcoded 5' primer plus a J-beta primer mix. TCRdb reanalysed the 5' RACE reads using MiXCR and keeps one entry per CDR3 protein. Found here are over a million distinct CDR3 sequences, about 40% of them singletons; the top ten hold roughly 8.2%. The sequenced material came from blood. The receptors come from a woman under 30 in good health.

The rearrangement uses TRBV12-3 or TRBV12-4 and TRBJ2-3, with 7 bases that match TRBD2. V was clipped by 6 bases and J by 3 bases; unmatched bases: 6. CDR3 length equals 14 residues. The CDR3 spells CASSRTRRTDTQYF. CDR3 nucleotide sequence: TGTGCCAGCAGCCGGACTAGGAGAACAGATACGCAGTATTTT.

The rearrangement uses TRBV11-3 and TRBJ2-7; D is unclear. Trimming removed 5 bases from V and 3 bases from J, with 11 bases in between. There are 13 residues in the CDR3. The germline V gene encodes CDR1 SGHNT and CDR2 YENEEA. The CDR3 DNA follows: TGTGCCAGCAGCCAAAGGGTTATCTACGAGCAGTACTTC. Protein sequence: CASSQRVIYEQYF. The variable domain in full, completed from reference TRBV11-3 and TRBJ2-7, reads EAGVVQSPRYKIIEKKQPVAFWCNPISGHNTLYWYLQNLGQGPELLIRYENEEAVDDSQLPKDRFSAERLKGVDSTLKIQPAELGDSAVYLCASSQRVIYEQYFGPGTRLTVT.

The chain employs TRBV5-1 and TRBJ2-7, with 8 positions matching TRBD1. With V trimmed by 4 bases and J by 12 bases, 21 bases remained unmatched. CDR3 length: 16 amino acids. Per germline, CDR1 SGHRS and CDR2 YFSETQ. The CDR3 loop reads CASSLAGQPGQETRYF. CDR3 sequence (DNA): TGCGCCAGCAGCCTGGCAGGACAGCCGGGACAGGAGACCCGGTACTTC.

In this sample, this clonotype turned up a few times. This chain links TRBV29-1 with TRBJ1-4, with D unresolved. V shed 6 bases and J shed 5 bases, with 4 bases lying between them. Germline values: CDR1 SQVTM, CDR2 ANQGSEA. This CDR3 region has 10 residues. The CDR3 nucleotides read TGCAGCGTCAGAAATGAAAAACTGTTTTTT. It codes for CSVRNEKLFF.

The gene calls are TRBV21-1 and TRBJ2-5; the table's D call TRBD1 went unverified against the DNA. TRBV21-1 is a pseudogene. This CDR3 is built from 14 residues. The DNA of the CDR3 is TGTACCAGCAGCGGCAGGGGGAAAGAAGAGACCCAGTACTTC. It yields the protein CTSSGRGKEETQYF.

This chain joins TRBV4-1 and TRBJ1-1, with D uncertain. Per germline, CDR1 MGHRA and CDR2 YSYEKL. The CDR3 extends over 17 amino acids. Trimming removed 0 bases at V and 1 base at J, with 15 bases between. CDR3 amino acids: CASSQDQGVSSNTEAFF. The CDR3 bases are TGCGCCAGCAGCCAAGATCAAGGTGTGTCCTCGAACACTGAAGCTTTCTTT.

Only a few counts were recorded for this clonotype. The chain joins TRBV19 to TRBJ1-2; no definite D call. The V end lost 5 bases, the J end lost 2 bases, and 6 bases lay between the germline ends. The germline CDR1 and CDR2 sequences are LNHDA and SQIVND (reference sequence). This CDR3 has 12 residues. The CDR3 sequence: CASSAINYGYTF. For the CDR3, the DNA is TGTGCCAGTAGTGCCATAAACTATGGCTACACCTTC.

In this sample, this clonotype turned up many times. V is TRBV29-1 and J is TRBJ2-5; no firm D call. V was trimmed by 6 bases and J by 1 base, leaving 6 bases between them. Per germline, CDR1 SQVTM and CDR2 ANQGSEA. CDR3 length: 11 amino acids. Here the CDR3 DNA reads TGCAGCGTCGGAGCCCAAGAGACCCAGTACTTC. It specifies CSVGAQETQYF. The variable domain in full, with the rest retrieved from reference TRBV29-1 and TRBJ2-5, is SAVISQKPSRDICQRGTSLTIQCQVDSQVTMMFWYRQQPGQSLTLIATANQGSEATYESGFVIDKFPISRPNLTFSTLTVSNMSPEDSSIYLCSVGAQETQYFGPGTRLLVL.

The chain employs TRBV27 and TRBJ2-7; D is unresolved. V lost 5 bases, J lost 0 bases, and 8 bases lay in between. Germline assignment: CDR1 MNHEY and CDR2 SMNVEV (reference sequence). The CDR3 is 13 amino acids. As DNA, the CDR3 is TGTGCCAGCAGTACAGAGTCCTCCTACGAGCAGTACTTC. It yields the protein CASSTESSYEQYF.

This clonotype has more than one count but fewer than ten. The genes are TRBV5-1 and TRBJ2-1; perhaps D is TRBD1 or TRBD2 (6 bases each). The V end was cut by 6 bases, the J end by 1 base, with 14 bases between. Germline lookup yields CDR1 SGHRS and CDR2 YFSETQ. The CDR3 has 15 residues. The CDR3 DNA follows: TGCGCCAGCACCCCTAGGGGGGAGTCCTACAATGAGCAGTTCTTC. Protein product: CASTPRGESYNEQFF.

In this sample, this clonotype turned up once. This sequence joins TRBV12-3 or TRBV12-4 and TRBJ1-2, with TRBD1 identical over 7 bases. This CDR3 has 15 amino acids. V lost 3 bases, J lost 5 bases, and 9 bases stayed unmatched. The CDR3 coding sequence is TGTGCCAGCAGTTTCCTAGGGGGCGTTCAATATGGCTACACCTTC. This encodes CASSFLGGVQYGYTF.

The chain joins TRBV6-2 or TRBV6-3 to TRBJ2-3; D remains unclear. In germline, CDR1 is MNHEY, CDR2 SVGEGT. CDR3 length: 13 residues. V shed 6 bases and J shed 5 bases, with 12 bases lying between them. The CDR3 sequence: CASRKPDGDTQYF. As DNA, the CDR3 is TGTGCCAGCAGAAAACCTGATGGAGATACGCAGTATTTT.

This clonotype showed up just a few times. The genes are TRBV3-1 and TRBJ1-1; D perhaps matches TRBD1 (5 bases). Germline V gene data show CDR1 as LGHDT and CDR2 as YNNKEL (reference sequence). The CDR3 is 12 residues long. Trimming stripped 5 bases from V and 8 bases from J, with 12 bases between. In DNA form, the CDR3 reads TGTGCCAGCAGCAGCCCTCCAGGGGAAGCTTTCTTT. Translated: CASSSPPGEAFF.

This chain uses TRBV2 with TRBJ2-7, with D possibly TRBD2 on 5 matching bases. The V and J ends lost 7 bases and 3 bases respectively, with 19 bases between them. CDR1 and CDR2 from the germline V gene are SNHLY and FYNNEI. This CDR3 region has 15 residues. This CDR3 reads CASTVSSSEGYEQYF. DNA for the CDR3: TGTGCCAGCACCGTTTCTAGCAGCGAAGGCTACGAGCAGTACTTC.

The chain has TRBV3-1 and TRBJ1-1; possible D gene TRBD1, 6 bases. V lost 1 base, J lost 5 bases, and 32 bases lay in between. CDR1 is LGHDT and CDR2 is YNNKEL in the germline V gene (reference sequence). The length of the CDR3 is 21 residues. As DNA, the CDR3 is TGTGCCAGCAGCCAAGCCTATAGATGGGCCCTAACAGGGCCCGTAGGGACTGAAGCTTTCTTT. The encoded protein is CASSQAYRWALTGPVGTEAFF.